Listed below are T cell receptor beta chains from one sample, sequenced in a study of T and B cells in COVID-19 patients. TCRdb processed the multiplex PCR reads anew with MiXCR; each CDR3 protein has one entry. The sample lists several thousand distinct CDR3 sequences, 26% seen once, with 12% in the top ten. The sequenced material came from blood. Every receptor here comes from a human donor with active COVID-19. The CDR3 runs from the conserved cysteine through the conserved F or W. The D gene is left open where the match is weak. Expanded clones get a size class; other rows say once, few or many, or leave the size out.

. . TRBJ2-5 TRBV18 TGTGCCAGCTCACCACCGGGCAGGGGGGCCCAAGAGACCCAGTACTTC CASSPPGRGAQETQYF
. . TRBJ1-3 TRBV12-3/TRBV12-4 TGTGCCAGCAGTCCTGGACAGAACTCTGGAAACACCATATATTTT CASSPGQNSGNTIYF
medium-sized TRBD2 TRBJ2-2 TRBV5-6 TGTGCCAGCAGCCCGGCGGGGGGGCCGGACACCGGGGAGCTGTTTTTT CASSPAGGPDTGELFF
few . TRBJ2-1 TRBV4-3 TGCGCCAGCAGCCAAGAGCCGCGATACGGGGATGAGCAGTTCTTC CASSQEPRYGDEQFF
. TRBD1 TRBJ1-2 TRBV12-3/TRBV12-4 TGTGCCATCAGTGGGACAGGGAAGAACTATGGCTACACCTTC CAISGTGKNYGYTF
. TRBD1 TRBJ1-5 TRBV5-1 TGCGCCAGCAGCTTGGACGGACAGGGAAATCAGCCCCAGCATTTT CASSLDGQGNQPQHF
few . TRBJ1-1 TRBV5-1 TGCGCCAGCAGCTTGGCTCTTACAGGGTTCACTGAAGCTTTCTTT CASSLALTGFTEAFF
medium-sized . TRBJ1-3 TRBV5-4 TGTGCCAGCAGTTCCCGTGGCAACACCATATATTTT CASSSRGNTIYF
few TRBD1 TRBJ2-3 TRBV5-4 TGTGCCAGCAGCTTACAGGGGAGCACAGATACGCAGTATTTT CASSLQGSTDTQYF
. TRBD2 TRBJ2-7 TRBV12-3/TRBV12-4 TGTGCCAGCGGCTTAGCGGGGGGTCTTAACGAGCAGTACTTC CASGLAGGLNEQYF
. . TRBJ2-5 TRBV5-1 TGCGCCAGCAGCTTGTACCCCGGCGGGTTTTACAGTCGGGAGACCCAGTACTTC CASSLYPGGFYSRETQYF
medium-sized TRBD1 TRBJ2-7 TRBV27 TGTGCCAGCAGCTACAGGGGGTCCTACGAGCAGTACTTC CASSYRGSYEQYF
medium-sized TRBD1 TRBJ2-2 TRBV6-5 TGTGCCAGCAGTTACTTTGGACAGGGAAGTACCGGGGAGCTGTTTTTT CASSYFGQGSTGELFF
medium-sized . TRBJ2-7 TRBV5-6 TGTGCCAGCAGCTTGGACGAATACGATCAGTACTTC CASSLDEYDQYF
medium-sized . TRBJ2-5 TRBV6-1 TGTGCCACCTCTCAACTATTCCAAGAGACCCAGTACTTC CATSQLFQETQYF
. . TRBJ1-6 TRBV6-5 TGTGCCAGCAGTTTAAGTCCCGCGGGTCCACAGAATTCACCCCTCCACTTT CASSLSPAGPQNSPLHF
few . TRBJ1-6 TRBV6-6 TGTGCCAGCAGTTACGGAGTGACGGAAGCTCTTAATTCACCCCTCCACTTT CASSYGVTEALNSPLHF
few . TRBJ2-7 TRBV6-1 TGTGCCAGCAGTAGATGGGCCATCTACGAGCAGTACTTC CASSRWAIYEQYF
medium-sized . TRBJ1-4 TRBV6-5 TGTGCCAGCAGTTACTTAAAGGGACGGGGAGCAACTAATGAAAAACTGTTTTTT CASSYLKGRGATNEKLFF
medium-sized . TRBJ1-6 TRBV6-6 TGTGCCGCCGGGGTTTTGGATAATTCACCCCTCCACTTT CAAGVLDNSPLHF
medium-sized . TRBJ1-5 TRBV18 TGTGCCAGCTCCCCCCGCCCGCGGCCAAACGACCAGCCCCAGCATTTT CASSPRPRPNDQPQHF
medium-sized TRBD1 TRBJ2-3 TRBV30 TGTGCCTGGGGACAGGCCTTCACAGATACGCAGTATTTT CAWGQAFTDTQYF
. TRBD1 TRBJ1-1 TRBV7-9 TGTGCCAGCAGCCAGGGACAGGGGGCTAAAGCTTTCTTT CASSQGQGAKAFF
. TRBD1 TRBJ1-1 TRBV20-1 TGCAGCGAGGGGGCTAGCACTGAAGCTTTCTTT CSEGASTEAFF
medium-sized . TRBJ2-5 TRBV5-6 TGTGCCAGCAGCTTGGCCCGGGAATGGCAAGAGACCCAGTACTTC CASSLAREWQETQYF
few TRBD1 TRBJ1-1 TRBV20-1 TGCAGTGCTAGAGCAGGACAGGTAAACACTGAAGCTTTCTTT CSARAGQVNTEAFF
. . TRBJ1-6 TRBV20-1 TGCAGTGCCACACAGCAATTGGATAATTCACCCCTCCACTTT CSATQQLDNSPLHF
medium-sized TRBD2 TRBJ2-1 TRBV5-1 TGCGCCAGCAGCCACGGACTAGCGGGGATCAGGATCTTC CASSHGLAGIRIF
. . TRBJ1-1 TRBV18 TGTGCCAGGTCACCTAACCGGGGAACCCTGAACACTGAAGCTTTCTTT CARSPNRGTLNTEAFF
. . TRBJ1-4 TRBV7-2 TGTGCCATTCGGGGTGCAACTAATGAAAAACTGTTTTTT CAIRGATNEKLFF
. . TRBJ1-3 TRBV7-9 TGTGCCAGCAGCTACGATAAAGTGGGCTCTGGAAACACCATATATTTT CASSYDKVGSGNTIYF
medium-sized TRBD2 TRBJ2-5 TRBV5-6 TGTGCCAGCAGTTACCGGACTAGCGCCAGAAAAGGAGAGACCCAGTACTTC CASSYRTSARKGETQYF
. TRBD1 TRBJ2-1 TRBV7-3 TGTGCCAGCAGCTCGGACAGGGATAGTGAGCAGTTCTTC CASSSDRDSEQFF
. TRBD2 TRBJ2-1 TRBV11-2 TGTGCCAGCAGCCCGCGCGGCGGGGGATACAATGAGCAGTTCTTC CASSPRGGGYNEQFF
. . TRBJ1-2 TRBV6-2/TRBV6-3 TGTGCCAGCAGTTACAGCCCAGGGGACCCCTATGGCTACACCTTC CASSYSPGDPYGYTF
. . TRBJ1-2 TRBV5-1 TGCGCCAGCAGCTTGGCGCTGGGTCGGGGTGGCTACACCTTC CASSLALGRGGYTF
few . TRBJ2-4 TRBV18 TGTGCCAGCTCACCACCGGACGGCGCGCGAAACATTCAGTACTTC CASSPPDGARNIQYF
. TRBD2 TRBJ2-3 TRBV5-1 TGCGCCAGCAGCTTGGGGACTAGCGGGGGGGGCCGCACAGATACGCAGTATTTT CASSLGTSGGGRTDTQYF
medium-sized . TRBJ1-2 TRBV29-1 TGCAGCGTTGCAGTGGGAATCTATGGCTACACCTTC CSVAVGIYGYTF
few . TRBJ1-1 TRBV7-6 TGTGCCAGCAGCTTAGCGGCGAGTCGAGTACAGGGTACTGAAGCTTTCTTT CASSLAASRVQGTEAFF
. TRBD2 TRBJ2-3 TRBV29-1 TGCAGCGTGGGGACTAGCGGGGGGCCTAGCACAGATACGCAGTATTTT CSVGTSGGPSTDTQYF
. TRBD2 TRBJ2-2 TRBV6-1 TGTGCCAGCAGTCCGGGACTAGCGGGGGGAACCGGGGAGCTGTTTTTT CASSPGLAGGTGELFF
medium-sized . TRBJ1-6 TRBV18 TGTGCCAGCTCACCACCGGGGCAGGGACGATCACCCCTCCACTTT CASSPPGQGRSPLHF
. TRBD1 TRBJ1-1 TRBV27 TGTGCCAGCCGAAGACAGGGAAGGGTGAACACTGAAGCTTTCTTT CASRRQGRVNTEAFF
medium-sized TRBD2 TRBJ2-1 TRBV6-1 TGTGCCAGCAGTAATCTAGCGGGGGCCGGTGAGCAGTTCTTC CASSNLAGAGEQFF
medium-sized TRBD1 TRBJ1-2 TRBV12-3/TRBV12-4 TGTGCCAGCAGTTTTGGGACAGGCTTCTATGGCTACACCTTC CASSFGTGFYGYTF
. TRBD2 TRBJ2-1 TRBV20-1 TGCAGTGCCCGGCGGACTAGCGGGGGCGGACACCTTAATGAGCAGTTCTTC CSARRTSGGGHLNEQFF
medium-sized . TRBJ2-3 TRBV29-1 TGCAGCGGTGGATACACAGATACGCAGTATTTT CSGGYTDTQYF
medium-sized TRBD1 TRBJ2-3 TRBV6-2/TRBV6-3 TGTGCCAGCAGTTACCGGACAGGTGCTAGCACAGATACGCAGTATTTT CASSYRTGASTDTQYF
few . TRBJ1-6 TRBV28 TGTGCCGTGGGGGTGCGGGGTAATTCACCCCTCCACTTT CAVGVRGNSPLHF
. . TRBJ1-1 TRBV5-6 TGTGCCAGCAGCTTGGCCCTTGGCGGGGGACGGCCTGAAGCTTTCTTT CASSLALGGGRPEAFF
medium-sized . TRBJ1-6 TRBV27 TGTGCCAGCAGTTTCGGCCGCGTCGGACAGAATTCACCCCTCCACTTT CASSFGRVGQNSPLHF
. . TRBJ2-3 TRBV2 TGTGCCAGCAGTGACAGCCCTAGCACAGATACGCAGTATTTT CASSDSPSTDTQYF
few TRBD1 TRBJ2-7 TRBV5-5 TGTGCCAGCAGCTTGGACCCGGGACAGGGGATCAACGAGCAGTACTTC CASSLDPGQGINEQYF